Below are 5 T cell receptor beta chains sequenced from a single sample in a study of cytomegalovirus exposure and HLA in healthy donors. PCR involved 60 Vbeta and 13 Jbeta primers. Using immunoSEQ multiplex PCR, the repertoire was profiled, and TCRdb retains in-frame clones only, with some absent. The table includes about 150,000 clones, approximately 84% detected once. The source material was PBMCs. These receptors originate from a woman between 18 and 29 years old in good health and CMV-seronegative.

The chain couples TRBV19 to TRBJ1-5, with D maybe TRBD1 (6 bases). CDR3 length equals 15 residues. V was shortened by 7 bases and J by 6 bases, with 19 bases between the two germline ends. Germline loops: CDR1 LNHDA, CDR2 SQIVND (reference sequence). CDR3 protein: CASTLGGENSQPQHF. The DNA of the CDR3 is TGTGCCAGTACCCTAGGGGGGGAAAATAGTCAGCCCCAGCATTTT.

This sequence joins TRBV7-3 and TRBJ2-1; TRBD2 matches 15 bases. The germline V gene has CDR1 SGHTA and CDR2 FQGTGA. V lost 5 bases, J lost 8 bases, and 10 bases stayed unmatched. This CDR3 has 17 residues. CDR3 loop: CASSPGWTSGRGYEQFF. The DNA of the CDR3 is TGTGCCAGCAGCCCCGGTTGGACTAGCGGGAGGGGGTATGAGCAGTTCTTC.

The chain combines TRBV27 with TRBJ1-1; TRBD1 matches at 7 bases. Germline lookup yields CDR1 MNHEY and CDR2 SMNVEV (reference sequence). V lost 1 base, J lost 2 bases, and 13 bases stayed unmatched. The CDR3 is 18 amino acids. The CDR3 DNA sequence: TGTGCCAGCAGTTTATATCTAGAGACAGGGTTTGGCAACACTGAAGCTTTCTTT. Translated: CASSLYLETGFGNTEAFF.

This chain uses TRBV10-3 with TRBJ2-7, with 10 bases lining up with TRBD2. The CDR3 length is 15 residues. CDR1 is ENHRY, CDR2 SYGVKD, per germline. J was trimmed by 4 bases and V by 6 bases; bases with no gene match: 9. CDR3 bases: TGTGCCATCAGGGATAGCGGGAGGTCGACGTACGAGCAGTACTTC. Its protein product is CAIRDSGRSTYEQYF.

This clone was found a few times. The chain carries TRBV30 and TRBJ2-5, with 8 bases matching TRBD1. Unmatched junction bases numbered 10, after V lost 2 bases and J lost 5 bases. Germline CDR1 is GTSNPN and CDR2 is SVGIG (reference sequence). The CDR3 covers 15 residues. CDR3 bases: TGTGCCTGGAGTCCGAACAGGGGGTGGGTGGAGACCCAGTACTTC. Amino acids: CAWSPNRGWVETQYF.